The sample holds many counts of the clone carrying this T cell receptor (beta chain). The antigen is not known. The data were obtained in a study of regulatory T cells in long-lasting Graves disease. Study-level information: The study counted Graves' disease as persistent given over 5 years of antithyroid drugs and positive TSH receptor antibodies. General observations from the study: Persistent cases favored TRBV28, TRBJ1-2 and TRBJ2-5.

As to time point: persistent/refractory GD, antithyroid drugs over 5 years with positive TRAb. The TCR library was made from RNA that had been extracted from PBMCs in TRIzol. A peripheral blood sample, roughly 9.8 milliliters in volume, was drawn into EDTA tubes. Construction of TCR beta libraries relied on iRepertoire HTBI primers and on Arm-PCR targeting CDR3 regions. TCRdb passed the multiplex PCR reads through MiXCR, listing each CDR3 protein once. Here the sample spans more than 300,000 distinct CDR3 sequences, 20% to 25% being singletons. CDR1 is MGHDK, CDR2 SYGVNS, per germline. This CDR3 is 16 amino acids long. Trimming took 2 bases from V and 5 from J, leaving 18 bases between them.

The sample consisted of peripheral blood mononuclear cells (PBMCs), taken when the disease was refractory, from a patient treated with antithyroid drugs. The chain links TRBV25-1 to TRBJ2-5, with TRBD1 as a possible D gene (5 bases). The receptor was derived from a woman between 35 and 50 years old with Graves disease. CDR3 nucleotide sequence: TGTGCCAGCAGTGAAGGGCAGGGCGGAACTGGGGAGACCCAGTACTTC. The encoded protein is CASSEGQGGTGETQYF.